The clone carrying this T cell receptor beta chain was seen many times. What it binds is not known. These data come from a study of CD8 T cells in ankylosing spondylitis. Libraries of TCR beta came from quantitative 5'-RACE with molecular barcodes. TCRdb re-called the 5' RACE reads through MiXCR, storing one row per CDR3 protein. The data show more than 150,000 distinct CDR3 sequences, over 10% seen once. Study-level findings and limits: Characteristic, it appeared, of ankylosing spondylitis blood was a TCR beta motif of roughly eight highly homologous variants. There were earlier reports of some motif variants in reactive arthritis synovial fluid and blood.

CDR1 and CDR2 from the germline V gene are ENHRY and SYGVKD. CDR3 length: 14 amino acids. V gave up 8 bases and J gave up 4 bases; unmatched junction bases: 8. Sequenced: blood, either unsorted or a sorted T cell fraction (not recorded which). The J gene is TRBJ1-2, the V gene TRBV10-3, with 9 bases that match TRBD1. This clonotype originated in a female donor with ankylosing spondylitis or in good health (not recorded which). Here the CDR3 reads CAIWTPGQGYGYTF. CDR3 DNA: TGTGCCATCTGGACCCCGGGACAGGGCTATGGCTACACCTTC.